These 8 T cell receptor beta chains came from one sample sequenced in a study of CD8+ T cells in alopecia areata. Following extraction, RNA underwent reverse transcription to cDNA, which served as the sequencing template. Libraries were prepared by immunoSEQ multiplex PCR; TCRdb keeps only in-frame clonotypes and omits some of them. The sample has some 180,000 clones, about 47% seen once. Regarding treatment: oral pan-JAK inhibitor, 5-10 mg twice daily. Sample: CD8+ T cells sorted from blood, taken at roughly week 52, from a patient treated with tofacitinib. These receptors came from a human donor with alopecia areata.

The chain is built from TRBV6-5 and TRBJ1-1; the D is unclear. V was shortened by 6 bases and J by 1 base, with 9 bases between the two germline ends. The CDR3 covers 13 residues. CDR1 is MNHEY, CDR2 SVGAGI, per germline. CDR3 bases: TGTGCCAGCAGCCCGGACGGGAACACTGAAGCTTTCTTT. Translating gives CASSPDGNTEAFF.

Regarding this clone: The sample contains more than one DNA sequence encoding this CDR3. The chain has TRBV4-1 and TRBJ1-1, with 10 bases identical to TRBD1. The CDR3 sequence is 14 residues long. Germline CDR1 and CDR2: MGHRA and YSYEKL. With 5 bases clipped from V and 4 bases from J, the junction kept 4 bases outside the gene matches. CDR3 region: CASSLRQGATEAFF. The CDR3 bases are TGCGCCAGCAGCTTGCGACAGGGGGCCACTGAAGCTTTCTTT.

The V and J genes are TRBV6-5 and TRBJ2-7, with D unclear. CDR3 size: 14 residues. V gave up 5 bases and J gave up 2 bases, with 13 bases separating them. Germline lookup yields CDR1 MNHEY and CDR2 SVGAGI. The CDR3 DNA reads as TGTGCCAGCAGTGATAAACTGGTAACCTACGAGCAGTACTTC. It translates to CASSDKLVTYEQYF.

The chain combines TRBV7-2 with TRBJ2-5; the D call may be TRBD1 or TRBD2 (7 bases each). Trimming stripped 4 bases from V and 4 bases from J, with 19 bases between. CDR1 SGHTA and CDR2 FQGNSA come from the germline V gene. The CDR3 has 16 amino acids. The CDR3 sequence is CASSYLRSRGGETQYF. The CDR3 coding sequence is TGTGCCAGCAGCTATCTCAGGAGCAGGGGGGGAGAGACCCAGTACTTC.

The CDR3 bases are TGCGCCAGCAGCCCCTCCCGGGACAGGGTTGGCGAGCAGTACTTC. Translated: CASSPSRDRVGEQYF. The chain has TRBV4-1 and TRBJ2-7, with TRBD1 matching 9 bases. V lost 4 bases to trimming and J lost 6 bases; unmatched junction nucleotides: 10. CDR1 is MGHRA and CDR2 is YSYEKL in the germline V gene. This CDR3 spans 15 amino acids.

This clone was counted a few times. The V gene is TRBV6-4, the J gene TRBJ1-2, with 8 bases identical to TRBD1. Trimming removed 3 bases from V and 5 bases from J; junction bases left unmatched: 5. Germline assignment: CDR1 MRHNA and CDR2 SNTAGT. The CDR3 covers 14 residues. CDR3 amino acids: CASSDLGQGYGYTF. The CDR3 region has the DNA TGTGCCAGCAGTGATCTCGGACAGGGATATGGCTACACCTTC.

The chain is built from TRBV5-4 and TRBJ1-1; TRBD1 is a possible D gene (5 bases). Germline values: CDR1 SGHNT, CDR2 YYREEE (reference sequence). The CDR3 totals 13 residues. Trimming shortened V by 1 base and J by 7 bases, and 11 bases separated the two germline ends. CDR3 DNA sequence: TGTGCCAGCAGCTTGAAAGGGGCGGGTGAAGCTTTCTTT. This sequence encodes CASSLKGAGEAFF.

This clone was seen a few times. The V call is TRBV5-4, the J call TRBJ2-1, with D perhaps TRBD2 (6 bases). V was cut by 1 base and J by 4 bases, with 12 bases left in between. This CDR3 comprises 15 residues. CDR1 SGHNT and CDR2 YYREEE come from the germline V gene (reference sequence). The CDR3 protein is CASSLYGGDYNEQFF. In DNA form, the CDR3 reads TGTGCCAGCAGCTTGTATGGCGGGGATTACAATGAGCAGTTCTTC.